This entry features one T cell receptor beta chain sequence. TCRdb keeps only in-frame clones here, not all; method: immunoSEQ multiplex PCR. The table shows about half a million clones, with 70% to 80% occurring only once. The CDR3 is 15 amino acids. Germline V gene data show CDR1 as LNHDA and CDR2 as SQIVND (reference sequence). V was shortened by 3 bases and J by 4 bases, with 16 bases between the two germline ends. These data originate in a study of shared clonotypes between healthy human individuals. The gene calls are TRBV19 and TRBJ2-7, with a possible D match to TRBD1 (6 bases). The receptor comes from a woman aged 40 to 49 in good health. Some clones in this sample may be carry-over from other donors' samples. The material sequenced was PBMCs. Here the CDR3 reads CASSMPGQVIYEQYF. In nucleotides, the CDR3 is TGTGCCAGTAGTATGCCGGGACAAGTAATATACGAGCAGTACTTC.